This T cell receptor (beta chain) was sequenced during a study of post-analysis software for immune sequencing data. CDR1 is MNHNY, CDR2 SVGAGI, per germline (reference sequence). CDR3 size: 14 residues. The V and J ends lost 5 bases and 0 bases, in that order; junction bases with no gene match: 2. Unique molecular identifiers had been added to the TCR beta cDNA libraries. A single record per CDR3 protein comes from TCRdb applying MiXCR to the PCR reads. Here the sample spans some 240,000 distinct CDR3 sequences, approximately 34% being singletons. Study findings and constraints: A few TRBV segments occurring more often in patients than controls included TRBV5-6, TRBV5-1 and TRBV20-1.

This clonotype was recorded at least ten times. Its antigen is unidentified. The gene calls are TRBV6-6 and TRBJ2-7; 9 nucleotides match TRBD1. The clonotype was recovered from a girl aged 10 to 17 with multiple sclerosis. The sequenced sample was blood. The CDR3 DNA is TGTGCCAGCAGTGACAGGGGGGGCTCCTACGAGCAGTACTTC. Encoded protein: CASSDRGGSYEQYF.